The source of this TCR beta chain is a study of cytomegalovirus exposure and HLA in healthy donors. The germline V gene encodes CDR1 MNHEY and CDR2 SMNVEV (reference sequence). Trimming stripped 3 bases from V and 5 bases from J, with 8 bases between. The CDR3 is 13 residues long. As concerns this clone: Its antigen is not identified.

Study-level points and caveats: The likely origin of a cluster of highly shared sequence variants was a sequencing artifact. The authors excluded some V segments, including TRBV6-2 and TRBV6-3, as indistinguishable.

PCR was performed using 60 Vbeta and 13 Jbeta primers. TCRdb's table, derived via immunoSEQ multiplex PCR, lists solely in-frame clones and lacks some. Altogether 200,000 or so clones are present, 65% to 85% being singletons, with the ten largest covering roughly 3%. The genes are TRBV27 and TRBJ2-1; D gene ambiguous. This receptor was identified in a woman younger than 45 in good health and CMV-seronegative. The specimen was PBMCs. CDR3 amino acids: CASSFSRNNEQFF. DNA of the CDR3: TGTGCCAGCAGTTTTTCCAGAAACAATGAGCAGTTCTTC.